This TCR beta chain was sequenced during a study of control samples from healthy donors and cancer patients. Profiling relied on immunoSEQ multiplex PCR, and the TCRdb table lists in-frame clones only, not all of them. The sample records about 160,000 clones, 85% to 95% being singletons. In germline, CDR1 is SGHRS, CDR2 YFSETQ. V lost 5 bases to trimming and J lost 4 bases; unmatched junction nucleotides: 10. The CDR3 contains 15 residues. Sequencing was carried out using blood. This sequence joins TRBV5-1 and TRBJ2-3; 7 nucleotides match TRBD1. The TCR originated in a woman aged 40 to 50 in good health. DNA for the CDR3: TGCGCCAGCAGTCCGACCGGGACAGCCCCAGATACGCAGTATTTT. It translates to CASSPTGTAPDTQYF.